This T cell receptor (beta chain) was identified during a study of T cells after yellow fever vaccination. In germline, CDR1 is DFQATT, CDR2 SNEGSKA (reference sequence). V was clipped by 6 bases and J by 1 base, with 21 bases between them. The CDR3 is 16 residues long. TCRdb reprocessed the 5' RACE reads via MiXCR and lists one record per CDR3 protein. The table lists about 140,000 distinct CDR3 sequences, less than 8.5% of them singletons. Note on this clonotype: This sequence may be a read error, since a much larger clone differs from it by one base.

This TCR came from a man aged 25-45 years who received the YFV17D yellow fever vaccine. The input for sequencing was CD4+ T cells sorted from PBMCs, taken 10 days after the yellow fever booster vaccination. The V call is TRBV20-1, the J call TRBJ1-1; no clear D gene. CDR3 bases: TGCAGTGCGCCCGAACACACGGGGAGCGGGAACACTGAAGCTTTCTTT. Its protein product is CSAPEHTGSGNTEAFF.